This TCR beta chain was captured by sequencing in a study of T-cell reconstitution after alpha-beta-depleted transplantation in children. Unique molecular identifiers tagged the TCRbeta library. TCRdb reanalysed the PCR reads using MiXCR and keeps one entry per CDR3 protein. The sample consists of 610,000 or so distinct CDR3 sequences, 20% to 30% of them appearing once. V trimming: 7 bases; J trimming: 3 bases; junction bases outside the gene matches: 8. CDR3 size: 16 residues. Germline V gene sequence: CDR1 MNHEY, CDR2 SMNVEV (reference sequence). The receptor comes from a boy younger than two with Wiskott-Aldrich syndrome, due to receive a stem cell transplant. Sequenced material: PBMCs, taken before TCRalphabeta/CD19-depleted stem cell transplant. The V call is TRBV27, the J call TRBJ2-2, with 10 bases lining up with TRBD2. The CDR3 DNA is TGTGCCAGCAATCCTAGCGGGAGAGGGGACACCGGGGAGCTGTTTTTT. Amino acid sequence: CASNPSGRGDTGELFF.